The rows below give T cell receptor beta chains drawn from one sample of a study of T cell repertoires in cytomegalovirus infection. These receptors' targets are unknown. TCRdb passed the reads through MiXCR, listing each CDR3 protein once. This table has hundreds of thousands of distinct CDR3 sequences, approximately 32% appearing once. Sequenced here: cultured PBMCs, sampled from culture after CMV antigen stimulation. These receptors originate from a human donor in good health (CMV status not recorded). Some clones in this sample may be carry-over from other donors' samples. CDR3s include the opening cysteine and the closing phenylalanine or tryptophan. D genes are given only for firm matches. The size of a clone is reported for some rows only, either as once, few or many, or as a class for expanded clones.

clone_size j_call v_call d_call cdr3_nt cdr3_aa
NA TRBJ1-2 TRBV5-1 NA TGCGCCAGCAGCATTGATACCGGGAGTTCCTATGGCTACACCTTC CASSIDTGSSYGYTF
few TRBJ2-1 TRBV28 NA TGTGCCAGCAGTCCAATTCGGGGGAGCTCCTACAATGAGCAGTTCTTC CASSPIRGSSYNEQFF
NA TRBJ2-5 TRBV20-1 TRBD1 TGCAGTGCTGAGGACAGGGGGATCGGAGAGACCCAGTACTTC CSAEDRGIGETQYF
NA TRBJ1-6 TRBV6-5 TRBD1 TGTGCCAGCAGGCCCCTGGACAGGGAGAATTCACCCCTCCACTTT CASRPLDRENSPLHF
NA TRBJ1-4 TRBV29-1 NA TGCAGCGTTGAGGTCCTGAGGGGAAAACTGTTTTTT CSVEVLRGKLFF
many TRBJ2-5 TRBV7-6 NA TGTGCCAGCAGCAACGGACGTAGAGAGACCCAGTACTTC CASSNGRRETQYF
few TRBJ1-3 TRBV7-2 NA TGTGCCAGCAGCTTTTTAGGGGGCTCTGGAAACACCATATATTTT CASSFLGGSGNTIYF
NA TRBJ2-3 TRBV7-2 TRBD2 TGTGCCAGCACCTGGGGGGGAAAAGATACGCAGTATTTT CASTWGGKDTQYF
once TRBJ1-4 TRBV7-4 NA TGTGCCAGCAGCTTTCAGGGGTTCCGCGCCTCAACTAATGAAAAGCTGTTTTTT CASSFQGFRASTNEKLFF
NA TRBJ1-5 TRBV7-8 TRBD1 TGTGCCAGCAGCTCCCGGGACAGGGGTTTTCAGCCCCAGCATTTT CASSSRDRGFQPQHF
many TRBJ2-1 TRBV7-2 NA TGTGCCAGCAGCTTAAGGCCCTCCTACAATGAGCAGTTCTTC CASSLRPSYNEQFF
NA TRBJ2-1 TRBV20-1 NA TGCAGTGCAGAGAGGACAGAGCCTACCTACAATGAGCAGTTCTTC CSAERTEPTYNEQFF
few TRBJ2-3 TRBV7-9 NA TGTGCCAGCAGCTTATTTGGTGGGCAGACAGATACGCAGTATTTT CASSLFGGQTDTQYF
NA TRBJ1-2 TRBV5-4 NA TGTGCCAGCAGCTTGGCTGGGACCGGGGGTGGCTACACCTTC CASSLAGTGGGYTF
NA TRBJ1-2 TRBV6-1 TRBD1 TGTGCCAGCCACCCGGGACAGGGGTGGAACTATGGCTACACCTTC CASHPGQGWNYGYTF
few TRBJ1-5 TRBV7-9 NA TGTGCCAGCAGCTTAGCGCAGGGTGGCAATCAGCCCCAGCATTTT CASSLAQGGNQPQHF
few TRBJ2-7 TRBV29-1 NA TGCAGCGTCCGGGACTGGTCCTACGAGCAGTACTTC CSVRDWSYEQYF
NA TRBJ2-1 TRBV11-2 NA TGTGCCAGCAGCTTTATGGGCAATGAGCAGTTCTTC CASSFMGNEQFF
many TRBJ2-5 TRBV10-2 TRBD2 TGCGCCAGCAGTGCAACGACTAGCGGGGGGGGCATCGTTGGTTGGACCCAGTACTTC CASSATTSGGGIVGWTQYF